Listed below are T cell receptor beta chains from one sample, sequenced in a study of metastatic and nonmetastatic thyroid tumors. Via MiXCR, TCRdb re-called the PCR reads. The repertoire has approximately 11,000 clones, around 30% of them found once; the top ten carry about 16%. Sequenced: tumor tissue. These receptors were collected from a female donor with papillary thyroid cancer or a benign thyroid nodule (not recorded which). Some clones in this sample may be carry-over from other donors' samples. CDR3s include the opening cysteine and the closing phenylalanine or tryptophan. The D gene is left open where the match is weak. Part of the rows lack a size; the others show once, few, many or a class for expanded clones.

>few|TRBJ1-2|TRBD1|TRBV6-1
CASSEDRGRLWGYTF
TGTGCCAGCAGTGAGGACAGGGGGCGGTTGTGGGGCTACACCTTC
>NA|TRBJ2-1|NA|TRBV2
CASSPGRGYNEQFF
TGTGCCAGCAGTCCTGGGCGGGGTTACAATGAGCAGTTCTTC
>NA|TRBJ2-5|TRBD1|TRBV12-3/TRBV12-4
CASSLRFRGRETQYF
TGTGCCAGCAGTTTAAGATTCAGGGGGCGAGAGACCCAGTACTTC
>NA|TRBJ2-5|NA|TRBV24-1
CATSDPLVQWEETQYF
TGTGCCACCAGTGATCCTCTTGTACAGTGGGAAGAGACCCAGTACTTC
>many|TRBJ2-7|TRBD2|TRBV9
CASSVVAGGSEQYF
TGTGCCAGCAGCGTAGTAGCGGGAGGGAGCGAGCAGTACTTC
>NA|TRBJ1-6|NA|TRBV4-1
CASSLTQSSYNSPLHF
TGCGCCAGCAGCCTCACTCAGAGCTCCTATAATTCACCCCTCCACTTT
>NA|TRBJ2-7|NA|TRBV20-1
CSARRDYPSASYEQYF
TGCAGTGCTAGACGAGACTACCCCAGCGCCTCCTACGAGCAGTACTTC
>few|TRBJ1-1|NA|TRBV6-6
CASSYVQATPSFF
TGTGCCAGCAGTTACGTCCAGGCGACCCCCAGTTTCTTT
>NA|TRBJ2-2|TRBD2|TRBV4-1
CASSQSGRNTGELFF
TGCGCCAGCAGCCAGAGCGGGAGGAACACCGGGGAGCTGTTTTTT
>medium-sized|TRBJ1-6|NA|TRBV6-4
CASRAAANSPLHF
TGTGCCAGCAGGGCTGCTGCTAATTCACCCCTCCACTTT
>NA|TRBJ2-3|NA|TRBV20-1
CSARQSLGSVDTQYF
TGCAGTGCTAGACAATCTCTCGGGTCGGTGGATACGCAGTATTTT
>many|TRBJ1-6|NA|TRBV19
CASKLGGGSPLHF
TGTGCCAGCAAGCTCGGGGGCGGTTCACCCCTCCACTTT
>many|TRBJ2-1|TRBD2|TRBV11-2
CASSRDSSGIWVYEQFF
TGTGCCAGCAGCCGAGACTCTAGCGGGATATGGGTATATGAGCAGTTCTTC
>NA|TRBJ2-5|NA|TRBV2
CASSGWETQYF
TGTGCCAGCAGTGGCTGGGAGACCCAGTACTTC
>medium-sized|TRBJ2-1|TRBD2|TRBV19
CASSMGVAGNLNEQFF
TGTGCCAGTAGTATGGGAGTAGCGGGGAATTTGAATGAGCAGTTCTTC
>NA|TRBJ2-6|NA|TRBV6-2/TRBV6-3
CASSYSDAGANVLTF
TGTGCCAGCAGTTACTCAGACGCCGGGGCCAACGTCCTGACTTTC
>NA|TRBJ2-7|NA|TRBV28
CASSFGDEQYF
TGTGCCAGCAGTTTTGGAGACGAGCAGTACTTC